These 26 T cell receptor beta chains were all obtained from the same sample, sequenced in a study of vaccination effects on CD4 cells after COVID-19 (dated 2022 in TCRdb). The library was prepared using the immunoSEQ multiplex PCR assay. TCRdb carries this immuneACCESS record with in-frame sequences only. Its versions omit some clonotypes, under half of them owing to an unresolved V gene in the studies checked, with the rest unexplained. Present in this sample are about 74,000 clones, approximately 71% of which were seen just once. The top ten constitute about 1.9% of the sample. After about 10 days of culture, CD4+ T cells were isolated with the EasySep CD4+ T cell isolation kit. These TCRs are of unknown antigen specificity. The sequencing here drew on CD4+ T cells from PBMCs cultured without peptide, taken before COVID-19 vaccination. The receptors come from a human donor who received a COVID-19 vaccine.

The CDR3 here is CASSLRGGNGYTF. The CDR3 region has the DNA TGTGCCAGCAGCCTACGCGGGGGAAACGGCTACACCTTC. J is TRBJ1-2 and V is TRBV7-3; D is possibly TRBD1 (5 bases). Trimming stripped 5 bases from V and 8 bases from J, with 15 bases between. CDR1 is SGHTA and CDR2 is FQGTGA in the germline V gene. The CDR3 is 13 residues long.

The CDR3 reads CASSLTFTSTDTQYF. The CDR3 DNA follows: TGTGCCAGCTCACTTACTTTCACTTCCACAGATACGCAGTATTTT. This rearrangement joins TRBV18 to TRBJ2-3; D is undetermined. Per the germline V gene, CDR1 is KGHSH and CDR2 is LQKENI. Trimming took 4 bases from V and 2 from J, leaving 13 bases between them. There are 15 residues in the CDR3.

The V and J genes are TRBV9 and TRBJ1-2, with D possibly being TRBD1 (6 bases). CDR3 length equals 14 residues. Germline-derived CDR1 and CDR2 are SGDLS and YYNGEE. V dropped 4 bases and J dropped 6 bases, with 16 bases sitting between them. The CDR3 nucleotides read TGTGCCAGCAGCCCGACGGGGGGCGGGGATGGCTACACCTTC. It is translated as CASSPTGGGDGYTF.

CDR3 sequence: CASVSDFNTEAFF. The DNA of the CDR3 is TGTGCCAGCGTCTCTGATTTTAACACTGAAGCTTTCTTT. The rearrangement links TRBV2 to TRBJ1-1; D unclear. The V gene's germline CDR1 is SNHLY and CDR2 FYNNEI. This CDR3 is built from 13 residues. V shed 8 bases and J shed 2 bases, with 12 bases lying between them.

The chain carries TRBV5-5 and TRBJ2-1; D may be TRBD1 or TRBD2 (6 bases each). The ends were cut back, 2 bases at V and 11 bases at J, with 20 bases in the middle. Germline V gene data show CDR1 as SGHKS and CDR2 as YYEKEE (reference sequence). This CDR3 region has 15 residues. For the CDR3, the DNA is TGTGCCAGCAGCTTCGATCCGGGGGCAAAAAATCAGCAGTTCTTC. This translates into CASSFDPGAKNQQFF.

CDR3 DNA: TGTGCCATCAGCCCAGGGTCCGACGGGACCCAGTACTTC. It specifies CAISPGSDGTQYF. This chain joins TRBV10-3 and TRBJ2-5; D is perhaps TRBD1 (5 bases). The CDR3 extends over 13 amino acids. Germline V gene lookup returns CDR1 ENHRY and CDR2 SYGVKD. Trimming cost V 6 bases and J 7 bases, with 15 bases left between them.

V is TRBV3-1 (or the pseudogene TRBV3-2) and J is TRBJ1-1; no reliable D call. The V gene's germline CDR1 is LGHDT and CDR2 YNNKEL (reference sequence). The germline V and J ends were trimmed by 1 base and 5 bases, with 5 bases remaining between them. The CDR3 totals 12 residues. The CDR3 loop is CASSQAGTEAFF. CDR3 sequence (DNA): TGTGCCAGCAGCCAAGCGGGTACTGAAGCTTTCTTT.

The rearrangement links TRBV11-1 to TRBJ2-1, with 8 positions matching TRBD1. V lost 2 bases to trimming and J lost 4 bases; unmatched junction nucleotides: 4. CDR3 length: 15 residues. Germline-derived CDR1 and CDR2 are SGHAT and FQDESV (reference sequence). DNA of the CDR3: TGTGCCAGCAGCTTATGGCAGGGGGCTTACAATGAGCAGTTCTTC. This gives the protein CASSLWQGAYNEQFF.

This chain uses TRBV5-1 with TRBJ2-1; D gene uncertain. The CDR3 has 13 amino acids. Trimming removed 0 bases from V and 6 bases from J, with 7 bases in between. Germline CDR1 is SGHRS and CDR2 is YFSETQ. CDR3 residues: CASSLVPPNEQFF. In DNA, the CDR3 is TGCGCCAGCAGCTTGGTTCCCCCCAATGAGCAGTTCTTC.

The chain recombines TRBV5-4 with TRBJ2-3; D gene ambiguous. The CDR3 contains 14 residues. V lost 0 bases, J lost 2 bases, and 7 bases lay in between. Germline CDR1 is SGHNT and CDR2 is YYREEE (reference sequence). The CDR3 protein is CASSLDRFTDTQYF. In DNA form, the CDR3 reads TGTGCCAGCAGCTTGGACAGATTCACAGATACGCAGTATTTT.

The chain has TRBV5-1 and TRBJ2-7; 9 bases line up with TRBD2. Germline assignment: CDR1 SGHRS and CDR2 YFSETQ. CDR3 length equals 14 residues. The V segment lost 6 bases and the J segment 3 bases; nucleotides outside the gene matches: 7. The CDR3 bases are TGCGCCAGCAATGCCGGACTAGCGCGCTACGAGCAGTACGTC. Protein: CASNAGLARYEQYV.

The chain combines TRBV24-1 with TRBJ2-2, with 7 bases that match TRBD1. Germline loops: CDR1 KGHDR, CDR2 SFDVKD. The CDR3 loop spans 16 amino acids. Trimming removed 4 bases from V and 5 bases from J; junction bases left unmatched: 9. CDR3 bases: TGTGCCACCAGTGACCCCCGACAGGGTTGGACCGGGGAGCTGTTTTTT. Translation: CATSDPRQGWTGELFF.

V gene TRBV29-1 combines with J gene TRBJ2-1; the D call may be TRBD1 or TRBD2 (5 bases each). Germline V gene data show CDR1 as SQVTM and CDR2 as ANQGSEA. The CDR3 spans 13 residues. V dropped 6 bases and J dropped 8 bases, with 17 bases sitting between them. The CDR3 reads CSVDRQGGHEQFF. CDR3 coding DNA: TGCAGCGTCGATAGGCAGGGCGGGCATGAGCAGTTCTTC.

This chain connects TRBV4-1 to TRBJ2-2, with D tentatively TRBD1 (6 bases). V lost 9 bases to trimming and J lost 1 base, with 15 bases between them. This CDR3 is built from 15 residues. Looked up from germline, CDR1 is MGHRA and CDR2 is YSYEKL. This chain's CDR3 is CASVRETGNTGELFF. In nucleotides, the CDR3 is TGCGCCAGTGTCCGTGAGACAGGGAACACCGGGGAGCTGTTTTTT.

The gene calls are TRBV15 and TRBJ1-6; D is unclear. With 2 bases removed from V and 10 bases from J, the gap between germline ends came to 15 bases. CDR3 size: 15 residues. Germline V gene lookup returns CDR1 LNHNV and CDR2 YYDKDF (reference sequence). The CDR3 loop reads CATSRTLGFESPLHF. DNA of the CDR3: TGTGCCACCAGCAGAACTTTGGGTTTTGAGTCACCCCTCCACTTT. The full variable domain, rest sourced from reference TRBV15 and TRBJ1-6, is DAMVIQNPRYQVTQFGKPVTLSCSQTLNHNVMYWYQQKSSQAPKLLFHYYDKDFNNEADTPDNFQSRRPNTSFCFLDIRSPGLGDTAMYLCATSRTLGFESPLHFGNGTRLTVT.

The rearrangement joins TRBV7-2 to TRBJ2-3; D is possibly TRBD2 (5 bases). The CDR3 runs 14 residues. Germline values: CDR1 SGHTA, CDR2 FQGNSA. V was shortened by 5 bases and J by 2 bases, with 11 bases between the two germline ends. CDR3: CASSPWTATDTQYF. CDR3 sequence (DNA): TGTGCCAGCAGCCCGTGGACTGCCACAGATACGCAGTATTTT.

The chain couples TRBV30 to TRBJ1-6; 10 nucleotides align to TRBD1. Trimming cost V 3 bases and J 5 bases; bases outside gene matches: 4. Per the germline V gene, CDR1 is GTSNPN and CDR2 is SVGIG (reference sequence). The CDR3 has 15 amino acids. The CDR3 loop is CAWRTGGLDNSPLHF. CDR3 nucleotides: TGTGCCTGGAGGACAGGGGGCCTTGATAATTCACCCCTCCACTTT.

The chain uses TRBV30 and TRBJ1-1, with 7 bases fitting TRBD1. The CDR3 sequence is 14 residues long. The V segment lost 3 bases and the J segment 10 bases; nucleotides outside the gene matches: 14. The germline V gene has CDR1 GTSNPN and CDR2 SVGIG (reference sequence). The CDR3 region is CAWRHDRDRALAFF. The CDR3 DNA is TGTGCCTGGAGGCACGATCGGGACAGAGCTCTAGCTTTCTTT.

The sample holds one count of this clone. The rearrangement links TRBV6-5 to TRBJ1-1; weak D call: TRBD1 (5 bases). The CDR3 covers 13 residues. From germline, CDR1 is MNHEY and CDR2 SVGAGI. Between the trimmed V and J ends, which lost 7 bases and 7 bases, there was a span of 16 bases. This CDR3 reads CASKLWGVDEAFF. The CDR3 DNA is TGTGCCAGCAAGCTCTGGGGGGTGGATGAAGCTTTCTTT.

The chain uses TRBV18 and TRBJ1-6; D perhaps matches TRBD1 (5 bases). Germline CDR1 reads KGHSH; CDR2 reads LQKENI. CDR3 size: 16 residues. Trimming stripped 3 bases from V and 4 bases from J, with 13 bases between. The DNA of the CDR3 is TGTGCCAGCTCACCCGGGATCGGGGGATATAATTCACCCCTCCACTTT. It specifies CASSPGIGGYNSPLHF.

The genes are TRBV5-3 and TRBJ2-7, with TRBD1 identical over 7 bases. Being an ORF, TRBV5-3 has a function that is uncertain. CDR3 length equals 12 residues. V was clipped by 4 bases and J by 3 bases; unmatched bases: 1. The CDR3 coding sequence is TGTGCCAGAAGCGGGGACAGCTACGAGCAGTACGTC. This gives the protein CARSGDSYEQYV.

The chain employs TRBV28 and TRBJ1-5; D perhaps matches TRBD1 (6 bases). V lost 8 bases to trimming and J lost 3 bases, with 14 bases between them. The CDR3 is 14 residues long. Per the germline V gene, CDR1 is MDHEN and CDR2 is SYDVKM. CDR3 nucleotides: TGTGCCAGCGGGGAGGACAGTTCCAATCAGCCCCAGCATTTT. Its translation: CASGEDSSNQPQHF. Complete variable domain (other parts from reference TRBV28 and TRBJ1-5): DVKVTQSSRYLVKRTGEKVFLECVQDMDHENMFWYRQDPGLGLRLIYFSYDVKMKEKGDIPEGYSVSREKKERFSLILESASTNQTSMYLCASGEDSSNQPQHFGDGTRLSIL.

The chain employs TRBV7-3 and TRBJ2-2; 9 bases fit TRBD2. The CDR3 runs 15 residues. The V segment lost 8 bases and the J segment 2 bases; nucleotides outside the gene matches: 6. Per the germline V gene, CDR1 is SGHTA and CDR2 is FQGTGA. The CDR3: CASGRGLANTGELFF. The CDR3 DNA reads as TGTGCCAGCGGGCGGGGACTAGCAAACACCGGGGAGCTGTTTTTT. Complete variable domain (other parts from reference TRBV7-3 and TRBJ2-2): GAGVSQTPSNKVTEKGKYVELRCDPISGHTALYWYRQSLGQGPEFLIYFQGTGAADDSGLPNDRFFAVRPEGSVSTLKIQRTERGDSAVYLCASGRGLANTGELFFGEGSRLTVL.

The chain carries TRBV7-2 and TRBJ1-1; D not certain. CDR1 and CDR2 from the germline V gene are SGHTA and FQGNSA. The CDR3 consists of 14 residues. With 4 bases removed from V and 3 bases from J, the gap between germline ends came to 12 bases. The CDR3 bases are TGTGCCAGCAGCTCCCTCTACTCGGACACTGAAGCTTTCTTT. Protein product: CASSSLYSDTEAFF.

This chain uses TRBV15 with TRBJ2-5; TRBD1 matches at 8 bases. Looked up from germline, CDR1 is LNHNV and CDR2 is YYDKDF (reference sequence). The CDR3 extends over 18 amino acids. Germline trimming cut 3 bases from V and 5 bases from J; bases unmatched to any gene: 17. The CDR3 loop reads CATSRGRIELHRGETQYF. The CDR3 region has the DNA TGTGCCACCAGCAGGGGACGTATCGAGCTCCACAGGGGGGAGACCCAGTACTTC.

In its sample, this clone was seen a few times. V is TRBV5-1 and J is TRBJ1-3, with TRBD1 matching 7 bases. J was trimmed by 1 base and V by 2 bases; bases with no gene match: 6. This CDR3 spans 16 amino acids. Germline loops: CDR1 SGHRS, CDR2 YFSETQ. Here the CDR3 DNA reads TGCGCCAGCAGCTTAACAGGGGCCGATTCTGGAAACACCATATATTTT. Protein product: CASSLTGADSGNTIYF.